The 23 T cell receptor beta chains listed next were all sequenced from one sample in a study of blood T cell repertoires in COVID-19. Generated by immunoSEQ multiplex PCR, the TCRdb table keeps only in-frame clones and is missing some. The sample lists about 150,000 clones; around 85% were seen once. The sequenced material came from peripheral blood. Receptor source: a woman aged 60-70 years with acute or convalescent COVID-19.

The CDR3 bases are TGTGCCAGCAGCCAATATGAGGTAGGCTGGGCTTTCTTT. Protein: CASSQYEVGWAFF. The chain links TRBV3-1 (or the pseudogene TRBV3-2) to TRBJ1-1; D not resolved. Germline CDR1 reads LGHDT; CDR2 reads YNNKEL (reference sequence). V was shortened by 2 bases and J by 11 bases, with 15 bases between the two germline ends. The CDR3 sequence is 13 residues long.

This chain links TRBV4-2 with TRBJ1-1; TRBD1 might be the D (5 bases). Trimming cost V 4 bases and J 2 bases, with 8 bases left between them. This CDR3 has 13 amino acids. Germline loops: CDR1 LGHNA, CDR2 YNFKEQ. Written as DNA, the CDR3 is TGTGCCAGCAGCCCACAGGATAACACTGAAGCTTTCTTT. This encodes CASSPQDNTEAFF.

This chain uses TRBV3-1 (or the pseudogene TRBV3-2) with TRBJ1-4; D possibly corresponds to TRBD1 (6 bases). Germline CDR1 and CDR2: LGHDT and YNNKEL (reference sequence). This CDR3 spans 15 amino acids. Trimming took 1 base from V and 5 from J, leaving 11 bases between them. Here the CDR3 reads CASSQGPGQNEKLFF. CDR3 DNA sequence: TGTGCCAGCAGCCAAGGACCGGGACAAAATGAAAAACTGTTTTTT.

The chain carries TRBV10-3 and TRBJ1-5; D uncertain. The CDR3 runs 15 residues. Germline V gene data show CDR1 as ENHRY and CDR2 as SYGVKD. Trimming cost V 4 bases and J 1 base, with 11 bases left between them. In DNA form, the CDR3 reads TGTGCCATCAGTGCCGCGGGTAGCAGCAATCAGCCCCAGCATTTT. Amino acids: CAISAAGSSNQPQHF.

This chain uses TRBV6-1 with TRBJ1-4, with D unresolved. CDR3 length equals 15 residues. Per germline, CDR1 MNHNS and CDR2 SASEGT. Trimming took off 0 bases at V and 3 bases at J, with 8 bases between the two ends. The CDR3 loop reads CASSEAWEPNEKLFF. As DNA, the CDR3 is TGTGCCAGCAGTGAAGCGTGGGAGCCTAATGAAAAACTGTTTTTT.

The rearrangement links TRBV2 to TRBJ1-3; D is ambiguous. V lost 5 bases and J lost 2, with 10 bases in between. The CDR3 contains 14 residues. CDR1 is SNHLY, CDR2 FYNNEI, per germline. CDR3 nucleotides: TGTGCCAGCAGTTCGGAGGAGGCTGGAAACACCATATATTTT. This gives the protein CASSSEEAGNTIYF.

This clone has only a few counts. The chain couples TRBV5-1 to TRBJ2-3; 7 bases agree with TRBD1. V gave up 6 bases and J gave up 5 bases; unmatched junction bases: 12. CDR3 length: 15 residues. Germline CDR1 SGHRS, CDR2 YFSETQ. CDR3 in amino acids: CASNNRGPNEDTQYF. The CDR3 coding sequence is TGCGCCAGCAACAACAGGGGCCCAAATGAAGATACGCAGTATTTT.

This clone was counted ten times or more. The V call is TRBV21-1, the J call TRBJ1-4; TRBD1 is taken as the D call from the table, unchecked against the DNA. TRBV21-1 is a listed pseudogene. The CDR3 is made up of 15 amino acids. CDR3 sequence: CASSPARDSNEKLFF. In nucleotides, the CDR3 is TGTGCCAGCAGCCCAGCACGAGACAGTAATGAAAAACTGTTTTTT.

V and J are TRBV6-1 and TRBJ1-6; D is unresolved. The germline gives CDR1 MNHNS, CDR2 SASEGT. The ends were cut back, 4 bases at V and 0 bases at J, with 16 bases in the middle. This CDR3 spans 18 amino acids. CDR3 coding DNA: TGTGCCAGCAGTGGGGCGGGCTGGGAGAGCTCCTATAATTCACCCCTCCACTTT. It is translated as CASSGAGWESSYNSPLHF.

V usage is TRBV12-3 or TRBV12-4 and J usage is TRBJ1-1, with a weak D call TRBD1 (5 bases). CDR3 length: 11 amino acids. Between the trimmed V and J ends, which lost 5 bases and 4 bases, there was a span of 5 bases. The CDR3 reads CASSDSTEAFF. CDR3 coding DNA: TGTGCCAGCAGTGACAGCACTGAAGCTTTCTTT.

This chain uses TRBV30 with TRBJ2-7, with 8 bases aligning to TRBD1. The junction had 1 base not matched to a gene; V was cut back by 1 base and J by 5 bases. The CDR3 has 12 amino acids. The germline V gene encodes CDR1 GTSNPN and CDR2 SVGIG (reference sequence). The CDR3: CAWSGTGNEQYV. The CDR3 DNA follows: TGTGCCTGGAGTGGGACAGGGAACGAGCAGTACGTC.

The chain is built from TRBV27 and TRBJ2-5; D is unresolved. V was clipped by 9 bases and J by 1 base, with 9 bases between them. This CDR3 spans 12 amino acids. The germline CDR1 and CDR2 sequences are MNHEY and SMNVEV (reference sequence). CDR3 bases: TGTGCCAGTTCCGCGGTCCAAGAGACCCAGTACTTC. As protein: CASSAVQETQYF.

CDR3: CASSKSSEQYV. The CDR3 bases are TGTGCCAGCAGCAAATCCTCCGAGCAGTACGTC. The chain uses TRBV21-1 and TRBJ2-7; TRBD2 is the table's D call and was not checked against the DNA. TRBV21-1 has pseudogene status. The CDR3 is 11 residues long.

The V call is TRBV7-9, the J call TRBJ2-1; perhaps TRBD1 as D (5 bases). The germline V gene encodes CDR1 SEHNR and CDR2 FQNEAQ (reference sequence). This CDR3 is 13 amino acids long. V was clipped by 5 bases and J by 6 bases, with 11 bases between them. CDR3 residues: CASSPTVSNEQFF. CDR3 DNA: TGTGCCAGCAGCCCGACAGTTTCCAATGAGCAGTTCTTC.

V and J are TRBV27 and TRBJ1-5, with 9 bases fitting TRBD1. Trimming removed 6 bases from V and 1 base from J; junction bases left unmatched: 7. This CDR3 region has 16 residues. The germline V gene has CDR1 MNHEY and CDR2 SMNVEV (reference sequence). CDR3 amino acids: CASRQGAYLSNQPQHF. Written as DNA, the CDR3 is TGTGCCAGCAGACAGGGGGCGTATCTAAGCAATCAGCCCCAGCATTTT.

This sequence joins TRBV2 and TRBJ1-4, with TRBD1 identical over 9 bases. Trimming at V came to 7 bases and at J to 8 bases, leaving 8 bases not matched to a gene. The CDR3 consists of 14 residues. CDR1 and CDR2 from the germline V gene are SNHLY and FYNNEI. CDR3 sequence (DNA): TGTGCCAGCAACTTACAGGGGGCTGGCGAAAAACTGTTTTTT. Protein: CASNLQGAGEKLFF.

This clone was counted only a few times. The chain has TRBV14 and TRBJ1-2; D is uncertain. Trimming took 2 bases from V and 0 from J, leaving 19 bases between them. The CDR3 is 18 residues long. Germline V lookup: CDR1 SGHDN, CDR2 FVKESK. The CDR3, as DNA: TGTGCCAGCAGCCAAAAAAAAGGAGGAGGACTGCCTAACTATGGCTACACCTTC. As protein: CASSQKKGGGLPNYGYTF.

As regards this clone: Additional DNA sequences in this sample encode the identical CDR3. This rearrangement joins TRBV7-9 to TRBJ1-2; the match to TRBD1 covers 8 bases. The CDR3 covers 12 residues. Germline assignment: CDR1 SEHNR and CDR2 FQNEAQ (reference sequence). V shed 5 bases, J shed 8 bases, and the junction held 4 bases outside the gene matches. The CDR3 spells CASSPRQGGYTF. Written as DNA, the CDR3 is TGTGCCAGCAGCCCACGACAGGGGGGCTACACCTTC. The variable domain in full, completed from reference TRBV7-9 and TRBJ1-2, reads DTGVSQNPRHKITKRGQNVTFRCDPISEHNRLYWYRQTLGQGPEFLTYFQNEAQLEKSRLLSDRFSAERPKGSFSTLEIQRTEQGDSAMYLCASSPRQGGYTFGSGTRLTVV.

This clone was found a few times. The chain couples TRBV5-1 to TRBJ1-4; no definite D call. The CDR3 length is 17 residues. The germline V gene encodes CDR1 SGHRS and CDR2 YFSETQ. Deletions cut 3 bases from V and 0 bases from J, with 15 bases between. CDR3 sequence: CASSYPAGSSTNEKLFF. In nucleotides, the CDR3 is TGCGCCAGCAGCTACCCCGCCGGGAGTTCAACTAATGAAAAACTGTTTTTT. Variable domain in full (rest from reference TRBV5-1 and TRBJ1-4): KAGVTQTPRYLIKTRGQQVTLSCSPISGHRSVSWYQQTPGQGLQFLFEYFSETQRNKGNFPGRFSGRQFSNSRSEMNVSTLELGDSALYLCASSYPAGSSTNEKLFFGSGTQLSVL.

The chain joins TRBV5-5 to TRBJ1-2; 10 bases agree with TRBD1. The V segment lost 4 bases and the J segment 4 bases; nucleotides outside the gene matches: 7. The germline V gene encodes CDR1 SGHKS and CDR2 YYEKEE (reference sequence). The CDR3 runs to 15 residues. The chain's CDR3 is CASSPRQGALYGYTF. Written as DNA, the CDR3 is TGTGCCAGCAGCCCGAGACAGGGGGCCCTCTATGGCTACACCTTC.

This chain connects TRBV27 to TRBJ2-1; TRBD2 agrees at 8 bases. CDR1 MNHEY and CDR2 SMNVEV come from the germline V gene (reference sequence). This CDR3 region has 14 residues. The V and J ends lost 8 bases and 3 bases, in that order; junction bases with no gene match: 6. CDR3 nucleotide sequence: TGTGCCAGCCAGCGGAGCGGGGGCTACAATGAGCAGTTCTTC. The encoded protein is CASQRSGGYNEQFF.

The J gene is TRBJ2-7, the V gene TRBV19; 7 nucleotides line up with TRBD1. V trimming: 4 bases; J trimming: 0 bases; junction bases outside the gene matches: 9. Germline loops: CDR1 LNHDA, CDR2 SQIVND (reference sequence). The length of the CDR3 is 16 residues. This CDR3 is CASSKARDSFSYEQYF. The CDR3 DNA reads TGTGCCAGTAGTAAAGCCCGGGACAGTTTCTCCTACGAGCAGTACTTC.

The V gene is TRBV9, the J gene TRBJ1-5; TRBD1 is a possible D gene (6 bases). The germline gives CDR1 SGDLS, CDR2 YYNGEE. The CDR3 sequence is 16 residues long. V was shortened by 0 bases and J by 4 bases, with 14 bases between the two germline ends. The CDR3 protein is CASSVGDTTGNQPQHF. CDR3 bases: TGTGCCAGCAGCGTAGGGGACACCACGGGGAATCAGCCCCAGCATTTT.